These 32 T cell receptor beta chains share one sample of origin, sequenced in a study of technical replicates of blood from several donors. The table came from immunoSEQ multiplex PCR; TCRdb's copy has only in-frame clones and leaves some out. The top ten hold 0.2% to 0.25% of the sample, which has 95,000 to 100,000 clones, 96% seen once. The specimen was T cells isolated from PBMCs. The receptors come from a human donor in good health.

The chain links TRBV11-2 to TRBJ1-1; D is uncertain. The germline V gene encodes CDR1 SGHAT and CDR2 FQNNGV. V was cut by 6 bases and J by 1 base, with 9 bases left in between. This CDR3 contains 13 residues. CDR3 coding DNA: TGTGCCAGCAGTAGCCAAGAGAACACTGAAGCTTTCTTT. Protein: CASSSQENTEAFF.

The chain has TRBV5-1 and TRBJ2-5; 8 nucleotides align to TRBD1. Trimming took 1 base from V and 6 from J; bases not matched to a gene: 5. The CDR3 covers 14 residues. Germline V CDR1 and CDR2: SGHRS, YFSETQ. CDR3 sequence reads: CASSLTQGAQTQYF. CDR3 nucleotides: TGCGCCAGCAGCTTGACGCAGGGGGCGCAGACCCAGTACTTC.

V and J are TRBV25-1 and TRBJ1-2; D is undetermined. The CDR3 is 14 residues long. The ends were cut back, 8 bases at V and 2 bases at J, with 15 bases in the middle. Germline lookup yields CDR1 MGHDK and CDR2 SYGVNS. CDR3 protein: CASCDLDGNYGYTF. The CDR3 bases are TGTGCCAGCTGCGATCTAGACGGCAACTATGGCTACACCTTC.

The CDR3 spells CASSEGWRGQGGGQYF. DNA for the CDR3: TGTGCCAGCAGTGAAGGATGGAGGGGACAGGGAGGGGGTCAGTACTTC. This chain uses TRBV6-1 with TRBJ2-4, with 9 bases that match TRBD1. The CDR3 consists of 16 residues. Germline V gene sequence: CDR1 MNHNS, CDR2 SASEGT. The V gene end was trimmed by 1 base and the J gene end by 12 bases; junction bases not matched to a gene: 13.

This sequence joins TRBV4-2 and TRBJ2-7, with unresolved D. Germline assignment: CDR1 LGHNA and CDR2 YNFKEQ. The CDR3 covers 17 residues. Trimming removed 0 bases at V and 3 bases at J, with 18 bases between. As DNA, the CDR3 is TGTGCCAGCAGCCAAGAATTAAAGTCGACTGGTTTCTACGAGCAGTACTTC. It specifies CASSQELKSTGFYEQYF.

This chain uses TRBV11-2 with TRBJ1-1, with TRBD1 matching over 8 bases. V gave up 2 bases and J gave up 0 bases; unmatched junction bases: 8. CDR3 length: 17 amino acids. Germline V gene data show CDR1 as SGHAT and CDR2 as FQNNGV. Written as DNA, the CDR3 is TGTGCCAGCAGCTTACCGGCAGGGGGCGTTATGAACACTGAAGCTTTCTTT. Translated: CASSLPAGGVMNTEAFF.

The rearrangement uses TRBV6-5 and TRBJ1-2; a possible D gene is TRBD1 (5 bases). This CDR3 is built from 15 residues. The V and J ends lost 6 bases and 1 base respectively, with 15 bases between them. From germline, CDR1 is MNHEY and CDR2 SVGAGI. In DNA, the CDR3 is TGTGCCAGCAGCCTCAGGGCCCTCCTTAACTATGGCTACACCTTC. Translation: CASSLRALLNYGYTF.

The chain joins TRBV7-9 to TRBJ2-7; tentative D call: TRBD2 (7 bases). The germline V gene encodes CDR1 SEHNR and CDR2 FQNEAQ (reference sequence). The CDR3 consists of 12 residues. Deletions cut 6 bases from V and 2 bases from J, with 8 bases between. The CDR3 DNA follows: TGTGCCAGCAGGCGGGGGCCCTACGAGCAGTACTTC. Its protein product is CASRRGPYEQYF. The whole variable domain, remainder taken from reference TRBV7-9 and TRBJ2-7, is DTGVSQNPRHKITKRGQNVTFRCDPISEHNRLYWYRQTLGQGPEFLTYFQNEAQLEKSRLLSDRFSAERPKGSFSTLEIQRTEQGDSAMYLCASRRGPYEQYFGPGTRLTVT.

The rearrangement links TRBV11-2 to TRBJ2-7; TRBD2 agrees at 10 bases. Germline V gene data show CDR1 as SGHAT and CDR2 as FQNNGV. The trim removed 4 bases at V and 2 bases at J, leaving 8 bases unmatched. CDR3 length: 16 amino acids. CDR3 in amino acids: CASSSLAGEGPYEQYF. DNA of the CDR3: TGTGCCAGCAGCTCCCTAGCGGGAGAGGGACCCTACGAGCAGTACTTC.

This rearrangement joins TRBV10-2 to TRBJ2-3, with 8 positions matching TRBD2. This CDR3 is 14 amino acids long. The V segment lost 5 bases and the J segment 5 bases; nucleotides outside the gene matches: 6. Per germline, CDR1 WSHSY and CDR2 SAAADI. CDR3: CASSPRGEEDTQYF. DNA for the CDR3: TGCGCCAGCAGTCCGCGGGGGGAGGAAGATACGCAGTATTTT.

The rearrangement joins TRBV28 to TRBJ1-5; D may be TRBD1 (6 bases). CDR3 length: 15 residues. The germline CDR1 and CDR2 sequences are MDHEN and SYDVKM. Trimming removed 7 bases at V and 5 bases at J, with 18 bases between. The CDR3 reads CASTLRDTYDQPQHF. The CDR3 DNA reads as TGTGCCAGCACGCTCCGGGACACTTATGATCAGCCCCAGCATTTT.

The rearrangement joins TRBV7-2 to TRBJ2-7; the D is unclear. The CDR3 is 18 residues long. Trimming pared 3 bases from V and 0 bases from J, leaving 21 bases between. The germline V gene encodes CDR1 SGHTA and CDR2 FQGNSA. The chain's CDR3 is CASSFGFRQVFFSYEQYF. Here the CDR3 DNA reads TGTGCCAGCAGCTTTGGATTTAGGCAGGTTTTTTTCTCCTACGAGCAGTACTTC.

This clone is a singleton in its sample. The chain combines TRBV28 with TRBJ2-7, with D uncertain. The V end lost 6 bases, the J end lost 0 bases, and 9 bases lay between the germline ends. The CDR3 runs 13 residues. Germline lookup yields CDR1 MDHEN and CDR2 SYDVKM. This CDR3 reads CASRAESSYEQYF. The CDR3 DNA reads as TGTGCCAGCAGGGCGGAGTCCTCCTACGAGCAGTACTTC.

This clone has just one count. The CDR3 coding sequence is TGTGCCAGCAGCTTGGCTAGCGGGGGACCCTCTCGCGAGCAGTACTTC. Its translation is CASSLASGGPSREQYF. This chain uses TRBV7-9 with TRBJ2-7, with TRBD2 identical over 10 bases. Germline CDR1 SEHNR, CDR2 FQNEAQ (reference sequence). V lost 3 bases, J lost 6 bases, and 11 bases stayed unmatched. The CDR3 extends over 16 amino acids.

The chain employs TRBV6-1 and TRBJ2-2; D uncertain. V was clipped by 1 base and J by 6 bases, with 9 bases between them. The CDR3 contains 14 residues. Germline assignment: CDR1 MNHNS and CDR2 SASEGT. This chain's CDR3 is CASSEGVLSGELFF. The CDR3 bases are TGTGCCAGCAGTGAAGGTGTCTTATCCGGGGAGCTGTTTTTT.

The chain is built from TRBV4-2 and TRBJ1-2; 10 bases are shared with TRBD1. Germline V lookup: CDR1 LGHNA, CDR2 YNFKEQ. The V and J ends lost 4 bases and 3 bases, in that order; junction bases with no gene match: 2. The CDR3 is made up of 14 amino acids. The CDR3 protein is CASSRGQGDYGYTF. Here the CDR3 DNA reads TGTGCCAGCAGCCGAGGACAGGGGGACTATGGCTACACCTTC.

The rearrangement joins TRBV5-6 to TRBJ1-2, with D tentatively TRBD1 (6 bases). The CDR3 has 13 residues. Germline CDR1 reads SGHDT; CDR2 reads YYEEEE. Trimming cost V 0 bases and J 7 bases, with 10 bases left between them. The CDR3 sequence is CASSLVTGLGYTF. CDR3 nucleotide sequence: TGTGCCAGCAGCTTGGTTACAGGGCTTGGCTACACCTTC.

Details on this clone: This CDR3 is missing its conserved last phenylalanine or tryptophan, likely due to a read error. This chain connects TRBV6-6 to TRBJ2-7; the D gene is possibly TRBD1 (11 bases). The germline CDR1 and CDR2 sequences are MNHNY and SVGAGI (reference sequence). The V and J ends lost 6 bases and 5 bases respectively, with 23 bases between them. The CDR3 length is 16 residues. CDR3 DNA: TGTGCCAGCAGGGACAGGGGGCCTAGCGGGGGCCACGAGCAGTACCTC. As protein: CASRDRGPSGGHEQYL.

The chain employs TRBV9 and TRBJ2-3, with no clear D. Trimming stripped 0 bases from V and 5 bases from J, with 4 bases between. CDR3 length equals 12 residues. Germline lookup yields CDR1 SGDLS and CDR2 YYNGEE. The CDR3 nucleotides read TGTGCCAGCAGCGTAGCTGTAGATACGCAGTATTTT. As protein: CASSVAVDTQYF.

CDR3 bases: TGTGCCAGCGGCAGGGTCGGCTATGGCTACACCTTC. Protein product: CASGRVGYGYTF. This chain joins TRBV27 and TRBJ1-2; D is perhaps TRBD1 (5 bases). This CDR3 has 12 residues. Trimming removed 8 bases from V and 4 bases from J, with 11 bases in between. Germline V gene data show CDR1 as MNHEY and CDR2 as SMNVEV (reference sequence).

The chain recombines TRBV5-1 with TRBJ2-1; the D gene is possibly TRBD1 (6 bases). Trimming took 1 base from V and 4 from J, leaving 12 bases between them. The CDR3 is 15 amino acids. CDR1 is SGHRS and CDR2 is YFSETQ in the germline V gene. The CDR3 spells CASSLLQGSYNEQFF. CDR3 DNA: TGCGCCAGCAGCTTGCTACAGGGAAGTTACAATGAGCAGTTCTTC.

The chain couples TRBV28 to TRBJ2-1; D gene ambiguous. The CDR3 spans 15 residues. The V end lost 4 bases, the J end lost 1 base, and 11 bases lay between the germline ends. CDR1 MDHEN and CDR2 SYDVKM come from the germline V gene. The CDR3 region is CASSSISYSYNEQFF. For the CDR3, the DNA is TGTGCCAGCAGTTCTATCTCTTATTCCTACAATGAGCAGTTCTTC.

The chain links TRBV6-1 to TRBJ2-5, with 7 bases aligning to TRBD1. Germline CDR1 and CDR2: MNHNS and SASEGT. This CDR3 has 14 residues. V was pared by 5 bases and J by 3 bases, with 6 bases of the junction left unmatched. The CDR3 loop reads CASSKLGTEETQYF. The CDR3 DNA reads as TGTGCCAGCAGTAAACTGGGGACAGAAGAGACCCAGTACTTC.

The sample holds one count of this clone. The DNA for the CDR3 is TGTGCCTCCCAGGAGGGGGCCGGTAGCACCGGGGAGCTGTTTTTT. This translates into CASQEGAGSTGELFF. The chain joins TRBV27 to TRBJ2-2, with TRBD1 as a possible D gene (7 bases). Germline values: CDR1 MNHEY, CDR2 SMNVEV (reference sequence). Trimming shortened V by 11 bases and J by 4 bases, and 20 bases separated the two germline ends. This CDR3 has 15 amino acids.

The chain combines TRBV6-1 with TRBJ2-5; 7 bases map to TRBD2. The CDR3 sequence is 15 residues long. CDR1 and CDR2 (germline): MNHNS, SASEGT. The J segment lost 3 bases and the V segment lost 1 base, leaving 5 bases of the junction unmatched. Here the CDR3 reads CASSEGLGTKETQYF. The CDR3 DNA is TGTGCCAGCAGTGAAGGTTTAGGGACTAAAGAGACCCAGTACTTC.

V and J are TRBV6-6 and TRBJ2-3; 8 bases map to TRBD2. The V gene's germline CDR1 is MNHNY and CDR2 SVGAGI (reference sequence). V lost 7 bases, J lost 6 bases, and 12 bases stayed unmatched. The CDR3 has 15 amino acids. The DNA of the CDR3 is TGTGCCAGCACCTCGGCGGGGGGCCTGGGGGATACGCAGTATTTT. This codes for CASTSAGGLGDTQYF.

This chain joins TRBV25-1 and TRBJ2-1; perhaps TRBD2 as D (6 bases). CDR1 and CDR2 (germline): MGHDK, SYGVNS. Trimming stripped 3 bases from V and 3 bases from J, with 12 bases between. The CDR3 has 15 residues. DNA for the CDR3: TGTGCCAGCAGTGACCGGGACTCGGTCTACAATGAGCAGTTCTTC. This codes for CASSDRDSVYNEQFF.

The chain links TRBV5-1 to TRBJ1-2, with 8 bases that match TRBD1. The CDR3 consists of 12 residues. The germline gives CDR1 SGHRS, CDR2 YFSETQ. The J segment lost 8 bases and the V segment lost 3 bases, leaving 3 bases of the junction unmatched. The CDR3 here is CASSSTGVGYTF. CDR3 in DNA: TGCGCCAGCAGCTCGACAGGGGTCGGCTACACCTTC.

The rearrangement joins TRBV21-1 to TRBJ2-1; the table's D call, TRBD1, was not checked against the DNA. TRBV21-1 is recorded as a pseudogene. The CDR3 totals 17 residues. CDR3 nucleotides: TGTGCCAGCAGCAAAGAGTGGACAGGGGAGGGGTACAATGAGCAGTTCTTC. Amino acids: CASSKEWTGEGYNEQFF.

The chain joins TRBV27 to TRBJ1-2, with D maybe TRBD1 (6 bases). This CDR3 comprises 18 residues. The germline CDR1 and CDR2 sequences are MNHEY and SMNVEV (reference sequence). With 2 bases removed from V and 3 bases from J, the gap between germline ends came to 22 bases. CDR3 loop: CASSLISPGRTAYYGYTF. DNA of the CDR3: TGTGCCAGCAGTTTAATAAGTCCGGGGCGGACAGCATACTATGGCTACACCTTC.

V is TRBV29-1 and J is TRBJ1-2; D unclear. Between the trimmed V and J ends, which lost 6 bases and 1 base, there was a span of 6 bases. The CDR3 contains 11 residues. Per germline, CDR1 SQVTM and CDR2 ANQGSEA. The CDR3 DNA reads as TGCAGCGTAATAGTTAACTATGGCTACACCTTC. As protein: CSVIVNYGYTF.

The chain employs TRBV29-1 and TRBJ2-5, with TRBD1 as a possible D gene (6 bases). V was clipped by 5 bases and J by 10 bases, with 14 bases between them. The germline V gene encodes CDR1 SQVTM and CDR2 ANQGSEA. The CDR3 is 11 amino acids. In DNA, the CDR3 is TGCAGCGTTCCAGGGGTGCCGGACCAGTACTTC. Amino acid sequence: CSVPGVPDQYF.